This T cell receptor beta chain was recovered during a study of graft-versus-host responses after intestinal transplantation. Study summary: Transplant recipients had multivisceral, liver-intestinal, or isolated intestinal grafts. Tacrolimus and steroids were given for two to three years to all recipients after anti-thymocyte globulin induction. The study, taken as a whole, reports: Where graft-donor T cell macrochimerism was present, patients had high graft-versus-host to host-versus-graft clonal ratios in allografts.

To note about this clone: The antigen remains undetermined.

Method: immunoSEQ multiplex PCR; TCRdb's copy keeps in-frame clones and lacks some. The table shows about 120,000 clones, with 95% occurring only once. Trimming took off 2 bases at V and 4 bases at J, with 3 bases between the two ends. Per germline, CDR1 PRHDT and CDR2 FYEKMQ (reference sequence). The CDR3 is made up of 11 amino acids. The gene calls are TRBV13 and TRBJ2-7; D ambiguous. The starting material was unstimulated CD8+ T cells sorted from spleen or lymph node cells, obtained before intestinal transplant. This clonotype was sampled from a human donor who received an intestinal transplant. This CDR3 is CASSLRYEQYF. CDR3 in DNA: TGTGCCAGCAGCTTAAGGTACGAGCAGTACTTC.